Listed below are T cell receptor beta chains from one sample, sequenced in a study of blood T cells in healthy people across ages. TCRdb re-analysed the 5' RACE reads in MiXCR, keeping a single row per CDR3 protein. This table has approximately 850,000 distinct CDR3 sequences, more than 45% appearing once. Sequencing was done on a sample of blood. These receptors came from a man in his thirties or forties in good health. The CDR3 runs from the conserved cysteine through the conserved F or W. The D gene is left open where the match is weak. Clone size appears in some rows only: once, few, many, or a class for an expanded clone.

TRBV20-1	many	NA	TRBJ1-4	TGCAGTGCTAGAGATCAGAGGCAGGACAATGAAAAACTGTTTTTT	CSARDQRQDNEKLFF
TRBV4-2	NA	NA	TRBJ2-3	TGTGCCAGCAGCCAAGACGGGGGACCCACAGATACGCAGTATTTT	CASSQDGGPTDTQYF
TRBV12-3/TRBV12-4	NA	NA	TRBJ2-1	TGTGCCAGCGGTTTATCGGGCTCAGCCCCCTACAATGAGCAGTTCTTC	CASGLSGSAPYNEQFF
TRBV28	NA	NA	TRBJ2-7	TGTGCCAGCAGACTTCCACAGGGTGTCGACCACGAGCAGTACTTC	CASRLPQGVDHEQYF
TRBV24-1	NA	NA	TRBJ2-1	TGTACCACCAGTGATTTGGATGACAATAAGCAGTTCTTC	CTTSDLDDNKQFF
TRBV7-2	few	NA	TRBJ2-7	TGTGCCAGCAGCCCCCAGGGCTTCGAGCAGTACTTC	CASSPQGFEQYF
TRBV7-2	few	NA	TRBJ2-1	TGTGCCAGCAGCGCTTGGGACTTCAATGAGCAGTTCTTC	CASSAWDFNEQFF
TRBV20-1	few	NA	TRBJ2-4	TGCAGTGCTAGTATGCCTCCCCCCACGGGCAAAAACATTCAGTACTTC	CSASMPPPTGKNIQYF
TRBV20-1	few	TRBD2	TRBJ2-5	TGCAGTGCAACCGGGGGGTACCAAGAGACCCAGTACTTC	CSATGGYQETQYF
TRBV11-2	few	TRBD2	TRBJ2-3	TGTGCCAGCAGCTTGGTTCAAAGCGGGGGAGTTCAACAGTATTTT	CASSLVQSGGVQQYF
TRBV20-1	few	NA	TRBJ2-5	TGCAGTGCTAGTCAGGGAGAAGAGACCCAGTACTTC	CSASQGEETQYF
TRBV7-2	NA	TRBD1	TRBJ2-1	TGTGCCAGCACCGCAGGGGGCTCAGTCTACAATGAGCAGTTCTTC	CASTAGGSVYNEQFF
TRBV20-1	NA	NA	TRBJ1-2	TGCAGTGCTAGAAACCATCCTCTCACAAACTATGGCTACACCTTC	CSARNHPLTNYGYTF
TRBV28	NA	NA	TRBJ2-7	TGTGCCAGCAGTTTCCGGGGGACAGCCGCAGGGCAGTACTTC	CASSFRGTAAGQYF
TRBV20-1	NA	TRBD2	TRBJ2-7	TGCAGTGCTAGTGGGGGGGGGAACAATGAGCAGTACTTC	CSASGGGNNEQYF
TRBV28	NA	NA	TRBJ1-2	TGTGCCAGCAGTTCTCTAGGGGCCGGGGAAAGTGGCTACACCTTC	CASSSLGAGESGYTF
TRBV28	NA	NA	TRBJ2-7	TGTGCCAGCAGTTTCACTTCACGGAACGAGCAGTACTTC	CASSFTSRNEQYF
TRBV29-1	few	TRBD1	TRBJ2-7	TGCAGCGTTGATGGGACAGGAGACGAGCAGTACTTC	CSVDGTGDEQYF
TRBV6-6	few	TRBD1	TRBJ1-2	TGTGCCGGAAACCGGGGACAGGCCGGTAGTGGCTACACCTTC	CAGNRGQAGSGYTF
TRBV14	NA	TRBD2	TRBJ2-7	TGTGCCAGCAGCCAAGAATTTCTAGCGGGATACGAGCAGTACTTC	CASSQEFLAGYEQYF
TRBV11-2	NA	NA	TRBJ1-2	TGTGCCAGCAGCCCGACCCCGGGACGGAACTATGGCTACACCTTC	CASSPTPGRNYGYTF
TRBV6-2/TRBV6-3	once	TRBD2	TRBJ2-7	TGTGCCAGCCAACCAGCCGGGGACTACTACGAGCAGTACTTC	CASQPAGDYYEQYF
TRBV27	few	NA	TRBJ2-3	TGTGCCAGCAGTGTGAGGGTAGCAGATACGCAGTATTTT	CASSVRVADTQYF
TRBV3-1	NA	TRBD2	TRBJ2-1	TGTGCCAGCAGCCTCCTAGCGGGGGGGCAGGATGAGCAGTTCTTC	CASSLLAGGQDEQFF